This entry describes one T cell receptor beta chain. Per germline, CDR1 LNHDA and CDR2 SQIVND (reference sequence). Germline trimming cut 2 bases from V and 3 bases from J; bases unmatched to any gene: 0. The CDR3 totals 13 residues. The data stem from a study of blood T cell repertoires in COVID-19. Study summary: Nucleic acid was either cDNA or gDNA, and it came from T cells, B-cell-depleted T cells, or PBMCs.

Sequencing was performed with immunoSEQ multiplex PCR; in TCRdb, only in-frame clones are kept and a portion is missing. The repertoire consists of fewer than 400,000 clones, with roughly 88% occurring once and the leading ten covering 5%. The V and J genes are TRBV19 and TRBJ1-2; 7 nucleotides match TRBD1. The sequenced material came from PBMCs or T cells enriched from blood (not recorded which). This TCR was recovered from a man younger than 40 who had recovered from COVID-19. The CDR3 DNA reads TGTGCCAGTAGTATACAGGGGGACTATGGCTACACCTTC. Encoded protein: CASSIQGDYGYTF.